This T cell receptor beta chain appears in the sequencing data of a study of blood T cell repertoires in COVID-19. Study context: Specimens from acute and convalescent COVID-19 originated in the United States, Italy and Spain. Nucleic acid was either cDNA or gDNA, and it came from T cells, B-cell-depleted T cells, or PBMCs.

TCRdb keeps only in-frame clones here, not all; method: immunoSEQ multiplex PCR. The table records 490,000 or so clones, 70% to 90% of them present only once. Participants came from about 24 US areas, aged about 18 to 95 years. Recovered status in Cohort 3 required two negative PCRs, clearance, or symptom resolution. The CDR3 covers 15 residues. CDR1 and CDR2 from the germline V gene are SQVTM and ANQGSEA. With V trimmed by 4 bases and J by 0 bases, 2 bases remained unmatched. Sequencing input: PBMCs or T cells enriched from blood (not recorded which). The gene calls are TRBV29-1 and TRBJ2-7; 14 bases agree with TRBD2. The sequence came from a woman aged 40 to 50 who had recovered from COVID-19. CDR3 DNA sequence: TGCAGCGTTGGGACTAGCGGGAGGCACTCCTACGAGCAGTACTTC. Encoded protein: CSVGTSGRHSYEQYF.